Following are 6 T cell receptor beta chains from one sample sequenced in a study of blood T cell repertoires in COVID-19. Sequencing used immunoSEQ multiplex PCR; TCRdb keeps in-frame clones, though not all of them. This table holds about 250,000 clones, around nine tenths found once. Specimen: peripheral blood. The source is a young man with acute or convalescent COVID-19.

CDR3 sequence reads: CASTETRLGYTF. The DNA for the CDR3 is TGTGCCAGCACCGAAACGAGGTTGGGCTACACCTTC. The chain uses TRBV28 and TRBJ1-2; D gene ambiguous. The CDR3 totals 12 residues. V lost 7 bases to trimming and J lost 8 bases, with 14 bases between them. Looked up from germline, CDR1 is MDHEN and CDR2 is SYDVKM.

This clone was detected only a few times. The chain couples TRBV5-4 to TRBJ1-1; 7 bases match TRBD1. This CDR3 is 15 amino acids long. Trimming cost V 0 bases and J 7 bases; bases outside gene matches: 9. CDR1 and CDR2 from the germline V gene are SGHNT and YYREEE (reference sequence). This CDR3 reads CASSLGLTGADEAFF. Written as DNA, the CDR3 is TGTGCCAGCAGCTTGGGCCTCACAGGGGCGGATGAAGCTTTCTTT.

The chain combines TRBV13 with TRBJ1-1; unclear D gene. V was pared by 4 bases and J by 4 bases, with 13 bases between. The CDR3 is made up of 14 amino acids. CDR1 is PRHDT, CDR2 FYEKMQ, per germline (reference sequence). The CDR3 loop is CASSSPQALTEAFF. As DNA, the CDR3 is TGTGCCAGCAGCTCCCCCCAGGCCCTCACTGAAGCTTTCTTT.

The chain couples TRBV19 to TRBJ1-1, with 8 positions matching TRBD1. After removal of 3 bases from V and 0 bases from J, the junction contained 12 bases not matched to a gene. The germline V gene has CDR1 LNHDA and CDR2 SQIVND (reference sequence). This CDR3 has 18 amino acids. The CDR3 nucleotides read TGTGCCAGTAGTATCATCGGGTGGACAGGGACCATGAACACTGAAGCTTTCTTT. Its translation: CASSIIGWTGTMNTEAFF. Combining the CDR3 with reference TRBV19 and TRBJ1-1 gives the whole variable domain DGGITQSPKYLFRKEGQNVTLSCEQNLNHDAMYWYRQDPGQGLRLIYYSQIVNDFQKGDIAEGYSVSREKKESFPLTVTSAQKNPTAFYLCASSIIGWTGTMNTEAFFGQGTRLTVV.

The chain is built from TRBV10-3 and TRBJ2-1, with 11 bases identical to TRBD2. CDR1 is ENHRY and CDR2 is SYGVKD in the germline V gene. The CDR3 covers 15 residues. V gave up 6 bases and J gave up 5 bases; unmatched junction bases: 6. CDR3 in DNA: TGTGCCATCAGAGATCTAGCGGGAGGTGACAATGAGCAGTTCTTC. It translates to CAIRDLAGGDNEQFF.

The rearrangement uses TRBV6-1 and TRBJ1-6; D is unresolved. The V end was cut by 0 bases, the J end by 7 bases, with 7 bases between. The CDR3 is 14 amino acids. Germline V lookup: CDR1 MNHNS, CDR2 SASEGT. The CDR3 DNA reads TGTGCCAGCAGTGAAGCCCCCAGAAATTCACCCCTCCACTTT. Translation: CASSEAPRNSPLHF.